The clone carrying this T cell receptor (beta chain) was recorded at least ten times. The antigen is undetermined. In the study's own analysis: The number of TCRs in each sample had a median of about 100,000 and spanned about 20,000 to 690,600. Using its own MiXCR run on the RACE reads, TCRdb lists one record per CDR3 protein. TCRdb assigned the V and J calls; the authors' analysis was not used. The sample records 110,000 to 150,000 distinct CDR3 sequences, roughly 10% being singletons. This CDR3 comprises 14 residues. Trimming removed 1 base from V and 6 bases from J, with 8 bases in between. Germline V gene data show CDR1 as SGHNT and CDR2 as YYREEE (reference sequence). The data originate from a study of human T cells and chemical hapten exposure. Study-wide results and limits: Following DPC sensitization, TCRs present above 1 in 1000 frequency showed no change.

The sample's time point: patch test 2, 6 weeks after DPC sensitization. The sample's treatment: therapeutic diphenylcyclopropenone sensitization with weekly scalp DPC. Alopecia patients between 18 and 70 years old and suitable for DPC were used as donors. This material consisted of whole blood, taken in connection with sensitization to the hapten diphenylcyclopropenone (DPC). The TCR originated in a woman aged 45-60 years with alopecia areata. Some clones in this sample may be carry-over from other donors' samples. The chain carries TRBV5-4 and TRBJ1-6; maybe TRBD1 (5 bases). CDR3 bases: TGTGCCAGCAGCTTGCCGGGGGTTAATTCACCCCTCCACTTT. Amino acid sequence: CASSLPGVNSPLHF.